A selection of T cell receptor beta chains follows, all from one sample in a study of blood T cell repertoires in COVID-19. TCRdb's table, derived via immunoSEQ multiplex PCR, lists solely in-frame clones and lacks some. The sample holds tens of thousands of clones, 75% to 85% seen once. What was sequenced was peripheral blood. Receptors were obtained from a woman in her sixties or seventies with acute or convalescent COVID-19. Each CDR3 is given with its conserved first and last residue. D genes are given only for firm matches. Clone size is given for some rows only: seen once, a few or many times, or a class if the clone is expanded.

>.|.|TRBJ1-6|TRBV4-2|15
CASSQGRSYNSPLHF
TGTGCCAGCAGCCAGGGGAGGTCCTATAATTCACCCCTCCACTTT
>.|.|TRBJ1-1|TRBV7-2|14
CASVRTEKNTEAFF
TGTGCCAGCGTTAGGACAGAAAAGAACACTGAAGCTTTCTTT
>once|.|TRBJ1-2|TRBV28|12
CASNVDRSGYTF
TGTGCCAGCAACGTTGACAGGTCTGGCTACACCTTC
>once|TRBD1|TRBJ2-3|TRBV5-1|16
CASSLKGQGRVDTQYF
TGCGCCAGCAGCTTGAAGGGACAGGGTAGGGTTGATACGCAGTATTTT
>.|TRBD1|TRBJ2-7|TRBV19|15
CASSILPGQNYEQYF
TGTGCCAGTAGTATACTCCCGGGACAGAACTACGAGCAGTACTTC
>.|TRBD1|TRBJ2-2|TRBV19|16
CASSPGQLNRAGELFF
TGTGCCAGTAGCCCGGGACAGTTAAATCGGGCCGGGGAGCTGTTTTTT
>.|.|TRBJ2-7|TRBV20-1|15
CSASVAGDSLYEQYF
TGCAGTGCTAGTGTGGCCGGAGATAGCCTTTACGAGCAGTACTTC
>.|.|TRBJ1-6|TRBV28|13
CASYTQGGGPLHF
TGTGCCAGTTATACACAGGGAGGGGGACCCCTCCACTTT
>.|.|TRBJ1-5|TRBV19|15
CASSRGRNSNQPQHF
TGTGCCAGTAGTAGGGGGCGGAATAGCAATCAGCCCCAGCATTTT
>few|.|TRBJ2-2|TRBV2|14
CASSGLANTGELFF
TGTGCCAGCAGTGGGCTAGCGAACACCGGGGAGCTGTTTTTT
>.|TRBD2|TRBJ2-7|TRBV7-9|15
CASSLVAGGSYEQYF
TGTGCCAGCAGCTTAGTAGCGGGGGGGAGTTACGAGCAGTACTTC
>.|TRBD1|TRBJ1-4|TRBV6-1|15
CASSLGTGGNEKLFF
TGTGCCAGCAGTTTAGGGACAGGGGGCAATGAAAAACTGTTTTTT
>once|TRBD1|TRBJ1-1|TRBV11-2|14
CASSLTGFYTEAFF
TGTGCCAGCAGCTTGACAGGGTTCTACACTGAAGCTTTCTTT
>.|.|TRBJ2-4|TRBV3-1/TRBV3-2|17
CASSQASLRTPKNIQYF
TGTGCCAGCAGCCAAGCAAGCCTGAGGACACCTAAAAACATTCAGTACTTC
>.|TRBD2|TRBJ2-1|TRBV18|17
CASSPLVTSWGYSEQFF
TGTGCCAGCTCACCACTCGTGACTAGCTGGGGATACAGTGAGCAGTTCTTC
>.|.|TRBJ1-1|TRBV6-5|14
CASSQTRSGTEAFF
TGTGCCAGCAGCCAGACTCGGTCGGGCACTGAAGCTTTCTTT
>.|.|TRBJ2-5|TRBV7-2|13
CASSSGTLETQYF
TGTGCCAGCAGCTCCGGGACTTTGGAGACCCAGTACTTC